The clone carrying this T cell receptor beta chain was seen a few times. The antigen is undetermined. This specimen belongs to a study of beta chain features in type 1 diabetes. Germline CDR1 is SGHRS and CDR2 is YFSETQ. Trimming shortened V by 3 bases and J by 0 bases, and 19 bases separated the two germline ends. The CDR3 is 19 residues long. Every bit of the isolated RNA underwent reverse transcription, so sequencing read expressed TCRB transcripts. Measured with immunoSEQ multiplex PCR; TCRdb has only the in-frame clones, and not every one. The sample gives some 270,000 clones, about 14% of which show up once; 0.026% is in the top ten. Regarding the study as a whole: A PCR bias possibly favoring shorter templates would apply equally to patients and controls. All four CD4+ subsets of Type 1 diabetes patients contained TCRB CDR3s that were moderately but significantly shorter.

Sequencing was done on a sample of naive CD4+ T cells from blood. The chain joins TRBV5-1 to TRBJ2-6; TRBD2 might be the D (5 bases). This TCR was sampled from a woman in her forties in good health. The CDR3 here is CASSWAGAKVSSGANVLTF. The CDR3 nucleotides read TGCGCCAGCAGCTGGGCGGGCGCGAAAGTAAGCTCTGGGGCCAACGTCCTGACTTTC.